The clone carrying this T cell receptor (beta chain) was detected once. This sample is drawn from a study of blood T cell repertoires in COVID-19. Sequencing was performed with immunoSEQ multiplex PCR; in TCRdb, only in-frame clones are kept and a portion is missing. The table shows 45,000 to 60,000 clones, with 75% to 90% occurring only once. Trimming stripped 6 bases from V and 1 base from J, with 15 bases between. CDR1 is SNHLY, CDR2 FYNNEI, per germline. The CDR3 consists of 15 residues. What was sequenced was peripheral blood. This TCR was recovered from a man aged 55-75 years with acute or convalescent COVID-19. The J gene is TRBJ1-1, the V gene TRBV2; a weak D match, TRBD1 (5 bases). The CDR3 spells CASRPVAGGNTEAFF. The CDR3 DNA follows: TGTGCCAGCAGGCCAGTGGCCGGGGGGAACACTGAAGCTTTCTTT.